A single sample gave rise to the 2 T cell receptor beta chains below, sequenced in a study of blood T cell repertoires in COVID-19. Here immunoSEQ multiplex PCR was the method, and the copy in TCRdb shows in-frame clones only, minus some. Of under 80,000 clones listed, 80% to 90% were seen once; the top ten hold 6.7%. Sequenced input: peripheral blood. The receptors stem from an elderly woman with active COVID-19.

The chain is built from TRBV2 and TRBJ2-7; the match to TRBD2 covers 8 bases. The CDR3 is 14 amino acids. V shed 3 bases and J 5 bases; nucleotides not matched to a gene: 6. CDR1 and CDR2 from the germline V gene are SNHLY and FYNNEI. In DNA, the CDR3 is TGTGCCAGCAGTGAGGCAGCGGGAGAGGACGAGCAGTACTTC. It codes for CASSEAAGEDEQYF.

This clone has a handful of counts. This chain uses TRBV2 with TRBJ2-2; TRBD2 matches 8 bases. The CDR3 sequence is 14 residues long. The V gene's germline CDR1 is SNHLY and CDR2 FYNNEI. The ends lost 8 bases at V and 6 bases at J; junction bases unmatched: 8. CDR3 nucleotides: TGTGCCAGCGGTGGGCAGACTAGCGCCGGGGAGCTGTTTTTT. This translates into CASGGQTSAGELFF. Full variable domain (outside the CDR3, taken from reference TRBV2 and TRBJ2-2): EPEVTQTPSHQVTQMGQEVILRCVPISNHLYFYWYRQILGQKVEFLVSFYNNEISEKSEIFDDQFSVERPDGSNFTLKIRSTKLEDSAMYFCASGGQTSAGELFFGEGSRLTVL.